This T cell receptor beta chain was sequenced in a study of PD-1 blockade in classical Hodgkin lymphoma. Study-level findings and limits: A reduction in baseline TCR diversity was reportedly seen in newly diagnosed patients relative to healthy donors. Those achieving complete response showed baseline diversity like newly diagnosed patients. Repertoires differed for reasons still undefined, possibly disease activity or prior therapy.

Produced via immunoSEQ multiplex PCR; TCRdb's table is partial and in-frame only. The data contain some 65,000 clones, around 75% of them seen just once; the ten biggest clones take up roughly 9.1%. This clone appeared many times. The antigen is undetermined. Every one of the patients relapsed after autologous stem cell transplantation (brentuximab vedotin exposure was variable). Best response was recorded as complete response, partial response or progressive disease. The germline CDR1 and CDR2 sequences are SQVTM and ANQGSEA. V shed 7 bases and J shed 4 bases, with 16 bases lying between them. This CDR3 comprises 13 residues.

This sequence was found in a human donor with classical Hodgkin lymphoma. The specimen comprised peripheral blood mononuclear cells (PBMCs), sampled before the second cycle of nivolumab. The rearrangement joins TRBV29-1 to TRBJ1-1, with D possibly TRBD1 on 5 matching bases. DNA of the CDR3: TGCAGCGCAGATCAGGGAAGGGGCACTGAAGCTTTCTTT. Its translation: CSADQGRGTEAFF.